The 9 T cell receptor beta chains in this list originate from one sample, sequenced in a study of identical twins. TCRdb used MiXCR to reprocess the 5' RACE reads, holding one entry per CDR3 protein. The table shows about 520,000 distinct CDR3 sequences, with less than 25% occurring only once. This sample also belongs to another study, concerning T cells expressing NK-cell markers.

Material: CD4+ T cells sorted from blood. Receptors were obtained from a woman aged 18-29 years in good health.

V usage is TRBV20-1 and J usage is TRBJ1-2; the D gene is possibly TRBD1 (6 bases). V lost 2 bases and J 5 bases, leaving 15 bases between the germline ends. The CDR3 sequence is 14 residues long. Germline CDR1 and CDR2: DFQATT and SNEGSKA (reference sequence). The CDR3 is CSARRNGQQYGYTF. The CDR3 DNA sequence: TGCAGTGCTAGACGCAATGGACAGCAATATGGCTACACCTTC.

This clonotype was detected a few times. The chain links TRBV5-5 to TRBJ2-3; D call uncertain. The CDR3 loop spans 14 amino acids. Germline assignment: CDR1 SGHKS and CDR2 YYEKEE (reference sequence). The V and J ends lost 0 bases and 5 bases respectively, with 10 bases between them. This CDR3 is CASSLGSEEDTQYF. In nucleotides, the CDR3 is TGTGCCAGCAGCTTGGGGTCAGAAGAAGATACGCAGTATTTT.

There are a few counts of this clonotype. The chain recombines TRBV20-1 with TRBJ2-3; 7 bases map to TRBD2. The trim removed 1 base at V and 2 bases at J, leaving 9 bases unmatched. The CDR3 covers 16 residues. Looked up from germline, CDR1 is DFQATT and CDR2 is SNEGSKA (reference sequence). Here the CDR3 DNA reads TGCAGTGCTAGAGCCGTGGGGGGGGAACCCACAGATACGCAGTATTTT. Its protein is CSARAVGGEPTDTQYF.

This chain uses TRBV4-1 with TRBJ2-5; 8 bases match TRBD2. V lost 1 base and J lost 2; bases outside the gene matches: 9. Germline CDR1 is MGHRA and CDR2 is YSYEKL. The CDR3 runs to 17 residues. CDR3 nucleotide sequence: TGCGCCAGCAGCCAAGGGGACGAGCGGGGGAGGCAAGAGACCCAGTACTTC. Protein: CASSQGDERGRQETQYF.

CDR3: CASSRTSGRAAADTQYF. CDR3 nucleotide sequence: TGTGCCAGCAGTAGGACTAGCGGGAGAGCAGCTGCAGATACGCAGTATTTT. This chain connects TRBV6-1 to TRBJ2-3, with TRBD2 identical over 13 bases. Germline trimming cut 5 bases from V and 4 bases from J; bases unmatched to any gene: 9. Germline V gene lookup returns CDR1 MNHNS and CDR2 SASEGT. The CDR3 is 17 residues long.

The DNA for the CDR3 is TGTGCCAGCAAATACCCCATGAGCAAACTGTTTTTT. Residues: CASKYPMSKLFF. The chain couples TRBV28 to TRBJ1-4; no reliable D call. Per germline, CDR1 MDHEN and CDR2 SYDVKM. Trimming stripped 7 bases from V and 11 bases from J, with 14 bases between. This CDR3 has 12 residues. Complete variable domain (other parts from reference TRBV28 and TRBJ1-4): DVKVTQSSRYLVKRTGEKVFLECVQDMDHENMFWYRQDPGLGLRLIYFSYDVKMKEKGDIPEGYSVSREKKERFSLILESASTNQTSMYLCASKYPMSKLFFGSGTQLSVL.

This clonotype occurred a few times. The V gene is TRBV10-3, the J gene TRBJ1-1; no definite D call. With 2 bases removed from V and 4 bases from J, the gap between germline ends came to 11 bases. The CDR3 loop spans 14 amino acids. Per the germline V gene, CDR1 is ENHRY and CDR2 is SYGVKD. Here the CDR3 reads CAISERREGTEAFF. The CDR3, as DNA: TGTGCCATCAGTGAGCGACGTGAGGGCACTGAAGCTTTCTTT.

The chain has TRBV20-1 and TRBJ2-1; weak D call: TRBD2 (6 bases). This CDR3 spans 15 amino acids. Germline V gives CDR1 DFQATT, CDR2 SNEGSKA (reference sequence). V lost 0 bases and J 6 bases, leaving 15 bases between the germline ends. This CDR3 is CSARDWLASPNEQFF. CDR3 sequence (DNA): TGCAGTGCTAGAGATTGGCTAGCGTCCCCCAATGAGCAGTTCTTC.

This clonotype was counted a few times. This sequence joins TRBV5-1 and TRBJ2-1; 9 bases map to TRBD2. The CDR3 is 15 residues long. V gave up 2 bases and J gave up 8 bases; unmatched junction bases: 8. Germline assignment: CDR1 SGHRS and CDR2 YFSETQ. CDR3 amino acids: CASSLFSSGVDEQFF. The CDR3 DNA is TGCGCCAGCAGCTTATTTTCTAGCGGGGTGGATGAGCAGTTCTTC.